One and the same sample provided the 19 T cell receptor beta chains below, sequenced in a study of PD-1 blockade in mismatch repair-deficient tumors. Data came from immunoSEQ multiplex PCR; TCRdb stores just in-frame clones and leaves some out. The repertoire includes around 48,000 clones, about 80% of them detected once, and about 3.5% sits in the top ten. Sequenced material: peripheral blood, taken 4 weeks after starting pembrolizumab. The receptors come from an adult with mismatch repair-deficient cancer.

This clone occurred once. DNA of the CDR3: TGTGCCAGTAATATGCAGGGCTCTAACTATGGCTACACCTTC. Translated: CASNMQGSNYGYTF. The gene calls are TRBV19 and TRBJ1-2; tentatively, D is TRBD1 (5 bases). Germline CDR1 LNHDA, CDR2 SQIVND (reference sequence). Trimming took off 7 bases at V and 0 bases at J, with 12 bases between the two ends. This CDR3 has 14 residues.

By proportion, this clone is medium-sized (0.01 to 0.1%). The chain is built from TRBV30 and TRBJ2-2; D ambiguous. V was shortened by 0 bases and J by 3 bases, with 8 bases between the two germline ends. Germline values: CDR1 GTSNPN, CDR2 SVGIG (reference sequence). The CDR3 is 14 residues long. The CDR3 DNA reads TGTGCCTGGAGTGTAGAAAGCTACACCGGGGAGCTGTTTTTT. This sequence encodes CAWSVESYTGELFF.

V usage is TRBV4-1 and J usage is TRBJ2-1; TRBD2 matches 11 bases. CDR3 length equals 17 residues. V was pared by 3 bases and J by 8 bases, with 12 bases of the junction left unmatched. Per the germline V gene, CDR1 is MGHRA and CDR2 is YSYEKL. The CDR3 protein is CASSHPGTSGLSDEQFF. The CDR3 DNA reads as TGCGCCAGCAGCCACCCCGGGACTAGCGGACTGAGCGATGAGCAGTTCTTC.

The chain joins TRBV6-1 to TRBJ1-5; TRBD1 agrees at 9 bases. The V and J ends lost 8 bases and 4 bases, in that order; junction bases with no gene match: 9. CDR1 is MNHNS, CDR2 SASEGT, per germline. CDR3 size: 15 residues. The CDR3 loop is CASRIGTGINQPQHF. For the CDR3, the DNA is TGTGCCAGCCGCATTGGGACAGGGATAAATCAGCCCCAGCATTTT.

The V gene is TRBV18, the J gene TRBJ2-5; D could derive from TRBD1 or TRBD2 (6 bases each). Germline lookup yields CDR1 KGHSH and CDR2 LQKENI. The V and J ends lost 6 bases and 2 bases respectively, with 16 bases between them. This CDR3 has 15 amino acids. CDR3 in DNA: TGTGCCAGCTCCCCATTCGGGGGCCGGCAAGAGACCCAGTACTTC. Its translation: CASSPFGGRQETQYF.

Written as DNA, the CDR3 is TGTGCCAGCAGCCTCCTTAGCGGGAGAGGGACAAGCACAGATACGCAGTATTTT. Translation gives CASSLLSGRGTSTDTQYF. V is TRBV28 and J is TRBJ2-3; the match to TRBD2 covers 9 bases. This CDR3 is 18 amino acids long. V was clipped by 6 bases and J by 0 bases; unmatched bases: 13. Germline loops: CDR1 MDHEN, CDR2 SYDVKM.

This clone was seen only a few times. CDR3: CASGLQGNEQFF. For the CDR3, the DNA is TGTGCTAGTGGTTTACAGGGCAATGAGCAGTTCTTC. This rearrangement joins TRBV12-5 to TRBJ2-1; TRBD1 is a possible D gene (6 bases). The CDR3 covers 12 residues. CDR1 is LGHNT, CDR2 FRNRAP, per germline. Trimming took 3 bases from V and 6 from J, leaving 6 bases between them.

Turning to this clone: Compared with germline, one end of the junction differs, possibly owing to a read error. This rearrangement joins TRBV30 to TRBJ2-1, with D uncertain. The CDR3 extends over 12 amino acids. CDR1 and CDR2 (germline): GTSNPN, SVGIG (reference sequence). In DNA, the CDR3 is TGTGCCTGGACCCTCTCCTCCAATGAGCAGTTCTTC. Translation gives CAWTLSSNEQFF.

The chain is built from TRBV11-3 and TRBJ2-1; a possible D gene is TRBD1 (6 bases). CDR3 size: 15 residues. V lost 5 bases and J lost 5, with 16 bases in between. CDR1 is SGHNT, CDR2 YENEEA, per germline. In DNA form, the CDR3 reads TGTGCCAGCAGCCTCCGGACAGATTTGAACAATGAGCAGTTCTTC. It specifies CASSLRTDLNNEQFF.

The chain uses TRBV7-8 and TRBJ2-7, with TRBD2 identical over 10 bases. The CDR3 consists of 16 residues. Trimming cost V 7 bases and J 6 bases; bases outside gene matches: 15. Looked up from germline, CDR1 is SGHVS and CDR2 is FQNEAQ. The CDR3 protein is CASNPWRASGRTEQYF. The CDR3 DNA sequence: TGTGCCAGCAACCCCTGGAGGGCTAGCGGGAGAACCGAGCAGTACTTC. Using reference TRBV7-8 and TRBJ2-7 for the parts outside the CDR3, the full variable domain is GAGVSQSPRYKVAKRGQDVALRCDPISGHVSLFWYQQALGQGPEFLTYFQNEAQLDKSGLPSDRFFAERPEGSVSTLKIQRTQQEDSAVYLCASNPWRASGRTEQYFGPGTRLTVT.

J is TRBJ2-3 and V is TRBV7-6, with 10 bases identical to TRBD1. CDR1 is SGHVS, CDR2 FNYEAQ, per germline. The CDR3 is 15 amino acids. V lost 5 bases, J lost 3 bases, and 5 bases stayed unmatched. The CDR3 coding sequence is TGTGCCAGCAGCCGACGGACAGGGGGGACAGATACGCAGTATTTT. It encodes CASSRRTGGTDTQYF.

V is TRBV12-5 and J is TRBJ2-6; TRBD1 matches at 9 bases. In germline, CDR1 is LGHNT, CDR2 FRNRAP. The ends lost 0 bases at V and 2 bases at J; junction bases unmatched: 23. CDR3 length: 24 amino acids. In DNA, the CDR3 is TGTGCTAGTGGTTTGGTACTGGGGTTGGGTATACCGGGACAGGGCTTCACTGGGGCCAACGTCCTGACTTTC. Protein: CASGLVLGLGIPGQGFTGANVLTF. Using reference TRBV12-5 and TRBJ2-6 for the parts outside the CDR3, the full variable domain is DARVTQTPRHKVTEMGQEVTMRCQPILGHNTVFWYRQTMMQGLELLAYFRNRAPLDDSGMPKDRFSAEMPDATLATLKIQPSEPRDSAVYFCASGLVLGLGIPGQGFTGANVLTFGAGSRLTVL.

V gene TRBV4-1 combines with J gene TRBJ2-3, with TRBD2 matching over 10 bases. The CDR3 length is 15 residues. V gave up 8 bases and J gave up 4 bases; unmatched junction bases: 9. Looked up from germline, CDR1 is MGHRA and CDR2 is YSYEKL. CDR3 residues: CASGELAGGADTQYF. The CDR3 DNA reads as TGCGCCAGCGGAGAGTTAGCGGGAGGCGCAGATACGCAGTATTTT.

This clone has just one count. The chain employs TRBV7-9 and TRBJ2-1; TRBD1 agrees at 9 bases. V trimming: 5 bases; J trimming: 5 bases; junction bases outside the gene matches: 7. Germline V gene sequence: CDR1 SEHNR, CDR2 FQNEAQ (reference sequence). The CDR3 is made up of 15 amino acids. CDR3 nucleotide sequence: TGTGCCAGCAGCAGCAAACAGGGGGCCGACAATGAGCAGTTCTTC. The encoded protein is CASSSKQGADNEQFF.

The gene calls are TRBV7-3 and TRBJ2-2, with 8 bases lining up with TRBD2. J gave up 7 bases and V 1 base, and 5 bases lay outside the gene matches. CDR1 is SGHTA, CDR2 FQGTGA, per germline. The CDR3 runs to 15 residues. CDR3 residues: CASSLKAGAGGELFF. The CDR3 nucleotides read TGTGCCAGCAGCTTAAAAGCGGGAGCTGGCGGGGAGCTGTTTTTT.

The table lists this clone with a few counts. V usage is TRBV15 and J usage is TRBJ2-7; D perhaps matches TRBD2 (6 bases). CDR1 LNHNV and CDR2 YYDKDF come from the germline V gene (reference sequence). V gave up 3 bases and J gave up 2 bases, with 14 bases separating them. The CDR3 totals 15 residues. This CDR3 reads CATSSGSAGPYEQYF. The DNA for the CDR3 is TGTGCCACCAGCAGTGGCTCCGCGGGACCCTACGAGCAGTACTTC.

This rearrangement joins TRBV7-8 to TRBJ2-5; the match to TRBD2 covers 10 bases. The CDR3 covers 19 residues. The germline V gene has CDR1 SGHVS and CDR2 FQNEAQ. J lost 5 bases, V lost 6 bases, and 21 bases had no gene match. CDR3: CASSKTIRASGSVSETQYF. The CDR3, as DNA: TGTGCCAGCAGTAAAACTATTAGGGCTAGCGGGAGTGTGAGTGAGACCCAGTACTTC.

CDR3 bases: TGTGCCTGGAGTGTGAGAAACGCTGAAGCTTTCTTT. Amino acid sequence: CAWSVRNAEAFF. V gene TRBV30 combines with J gene TRBJ1-1; D gene ambiguous. V lost 0 bases and J lost 6, with 8 bases in between. Germline values: CDR1 GTSNPN, CDR2 SVGIG (reference sequence). The CDR3 is made up of 12 amino acids.

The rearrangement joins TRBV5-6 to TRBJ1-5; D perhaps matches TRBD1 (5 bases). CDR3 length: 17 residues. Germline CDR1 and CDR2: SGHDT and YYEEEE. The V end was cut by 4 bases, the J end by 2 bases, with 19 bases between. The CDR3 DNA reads TGTGCCAGCAGCCGAGGGCTGGGGATGGGGGGCAATCAGCCCCAGCATTTT. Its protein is CASSRGLGMGGNQPQHF.